This TCR beta chain is drawn from a study of cytomegalovirus exposure and HLA in healthy donors. Study-level findings and limits: Upon later analysis, HLA-associated TCR beta chains proved more clonally expanded than other, equally common chains. Presence/absence results assume similar sequencing depth per donor, which may not hold.

The CDR3 spans 14 residues. Germline V gene lookup returns CDR1 SQVTM and CDR2 ANQGSEA. With regard to this clone: Its antigen is undetermined. The junction departs from the called germline gene at one end, perhaps through a read error.

PCR was performed using 60 Vbeta and 13 Jbeta primers. The assay was immunoSEQ multiplex PCR, and TCRdb's table has in-frame clones only and misses some. This table has some 54,000 clones, 65% to 85% appearing once. Healthy people donating bone marrow made up the donors. This TCR came from a male donor in good health and CMV-seronegative. The chain has TRBV29-1 and TRBJ2-2, with TRBD2 matching over 9 bases. The sequenced sample consisted of PBMCs. CDR3: CSVEGGGAVGELFF. The DNA of the CDR3 is TGCAGCGTCGAAGGCGGGGGGGCCGTCGGGGAGCTGTTTTTT.